The entry below describes one T cell receptor beta chain. The sample holds many counts of this clonotype. It has no known antigen specificity. No qualities accompany the bases; no much larger clone lies one base away. The TCR beta CDR3 regions were amplified from RNA transcripts. The TCR CDR3 was subjected to a first round of RT-PCR using the HTBI primer set and the Qiagen OneStep RT-PCR kit. A second multiplex PCR round built the libraries, followed by size selection and purification. The libraries were sequenced on an Illumina HiSeq2000 using paired-end 100 bp reads. As for the original processing: SOAPnuke was used to process the raw data, throwing out any read that contained adapters or uncalled bases, had a mean Phred below 15, or lacked an exact constant-primer or identifier match. High-quality paired reads were merged with COPE v1.2.5, and unique nucleotide sequences were defined as clonotypes. MiTCR v1.1 was used to align the clonotypes against IMGT TRBV, TRBD and TRBJ reference segments. Only V-J combinations with frequency above 0.0001, covering about 99% of repertoires, were analysed. The TCS score was defined as F50 (clonal expansion) divided by E x V (chaos), with BLOSUM62-based TCRdist calculated between CDR3 peptides within each V-J. Welch's t-statistics and random forest reduced roughly 500 V-J features to 13, which were used in a naive Bayes classifier (R e1071). Thyroid-blood repertoire similarity was quantified with the Morisita-Horn index. In-frame beta chains were kept once TCRdb had trimmed the public reads at Q25 with fastp and called clones with MiXCR. Entries are consolidated by CDR3 protein sequence, retaining the most common genes and DNA. The V and J calls and clone size are TCRdb's, not the authors'. The sample records 700,000 to 950,000 distinct CDR3 sequences, around 40% of which are singletons. 31% of the sample rests with the top ten.

A patient counted as having stable Graves' hyperthyroidism if no progression to ophthalmopathy occurred over 18 months of follow-up. Hyperthyroidism patients were newly diagnosed, had a disease duration of under 2 months, and were aged 18 to 65 years. Patients with uncontrolled infections, other autoimmune diseases, pregnancy or lactation were excluded. Diagnoses were based on clinical symptoms, serum thyroxine and TRAb, thyroid ultrasound and orbital computed tomography. PBMCs were isolated from around 10 ml of fresh peripheral blood by Ficoll-Paque density gradient centrifugation. Trizol reagent was used to extract total RNA, and RNA quality was then checked on an Agilent 2100 Bioanalyzer. The sample belongs to a study of T cells in Graves' hyperthyroidism and ophthalmopathy (dated by TCRdb to between 2017 and 2020). The study in broad terms: Peripheral blood was sampled at the time of initial diagnosis, prior to any treatment. A discovery cohort of around 100 patients, 43 with Graves' ophthalmopathy and about 60 with stable Graves' hyperthyroidism, was used to find distinguishing TCR V-J signatures. An independent validation cohort of under 20 hyperthyroidism patients and about 16 patients who later progressed to ophthalmopathy tested prospective prediction of ophthalmopathy. The approximately 100 discovery patients were divided at random into training and test sets in a 7:3 ratio. In addition, the study compared T-cell repertoires in thyroid tissue and in blood from about six Graves' hyperthyroidism patients. Once sampling was done, hyperthyroidism patients were given methimazole at a starting dose of 30 mg daily, whereas ophthalmopathy patients were given high-dose intravenous methylprednisolone. The paper reports TCR Vbeta CDR3 sequencing of about 140 peripheral blood samples: around 41 ophthalmopathy, 70 to 85 hyperthyroidism and approximately 17 progressor patients. Beyond this particular receptor, the publication reports: In validation, the model predicted progression to ophthalmopathy a median of roughly 6.5 months before onset, with over 55% sensitivity and roughly 73% specificity. Sample size was not statistically predetermined, and blinding of investigators to group allocation was not performed. A 13 V-J signature model separated ophthalmopathy from stable hyperthyroidism, with approximately 87% sensitivity and 81.08% specificity in cross-validation and 80%/75% in testing. Most expanded thyroid clonotypes (frequency above 0.001) were also detected in blood, suggesting blood repertoires may reflect thyroid immune responses.

CDR1 and CDR2 are read off the germline V gene as MNHEY and SVGAGI. Trimming leaves V shorter by 5 bases and J shorter by 1 base, with the junction holding 5 bases beyond the gene matches. From the cysteine up to the phenylalanine, the CDR3 has a length of 16 residues. Only CDR3 DNA is held: 48 bases, read in frame from base 1. Recombination connected TRBV6-5 to TRBJ2-7, and TRBD2 aligns with 13 junction nucleotides. This receptor was taken from a woman aged 40 to 50 with Graves' hyperthyroidism. Material: blood. The CDR3 sequence is CASSRQGLAGSYEQYF. The DNA sequence reads TGTGCCAGCAGTCGCCAGGGACTAGCGGGATCCTACGAGCAGTACTTC.